These 32 T cell receptor beta chains came from one sample sequenced in a study of blood T cells in healthy people across ages. Then a second PCR, running about 7 to 11 cycles, was carried out with a sample-barcoded 5' primer and a J-beta primer mix. TCRdb recomputed calls from the 5' RACE reads with MiXCR, one row per CDR3 protein. The sample has some 1.6 million distinct CDR3 sequences, approximately 32% seen once. The sequenced sample was blood. The source is a woman aged 25-40 years in good health.

The V call is TRBV20-1, the J call TRBJ1-2; no reliable D call. Trimming pared 6 bases from V and 8 bases from J, leaving 13 bases between. This CDR3 has 11 amino acids. Germline V gene data show CDR1 as DFQATT and CDR2 as SNEGSKA (reference sequence). CDR3 loop: CSAAPAGGYTF. CDR3 sequence (DNA): TGCAGTGCAGCCCCAGCGGGAGGCTACACCTTC.

This rearrangement joins TRBV9 to TRBJ1-1, with D hard to call. Trimming removed 0 bases from V and 1 base from J, with 4 bases in between. CDR1 and CDR2 (germline): SGDLS, YYNGEE. The CDR3 totals 13 residues. CDR3 protein: CASSVETNTEAFF. CDR3 sequence (DNA): TGTGCCAGCAGCGTAGAAACGAACACTGAAGCTTTCTTT.

In the case of this clonotype: One end of the junction fails to match germline, which may point to a read error. The chain joins TRBV12-3 or TRBV12-4 to TRBJ2-3, with a possible D match to TRBD2 (5 bases). CDR3 length equals 14 residues. The CDR3 bases are TGTGCCAGCAGTCTCAGAATGGGAGCAGATGCGCAGTATTTT. As protein: CASSLRMGADAQYF.

As for this clonotype: An end of the junction does not agree with germline; a read error may underlie this. This chain links TRBV12-3 or TRBV12-4 with TRBJ2-6; 7 bases agree with TRBD1. This CDR3 has 19 residues. The CDR3 loop reads CASSGTRQGHSSRANVLTF. The CDR3 bases are TGTGCCAGCAGTGGTACTAGACAGGGTCACAGCTCTAGGGCCAACGTCCTGACTTTC.

This clonotype has more than one count but fewer than ten. V usage is TRBV20-1 and J usage is TRBJ2-7; a possible D gene is TRBD2 (5 bases). Germline V gene sequence: CDR1 DFQATT, CDR2 SNEGSKA (reference sequence). The CDR3 length is 16 residues. The V end was cut by 3 bases, the J end by 2 bases, with 20 bases between. The CDR3 nucleotides are TGCAGTGCTAGTGAAACTAGAGAGTTTCGGGCCTACGAGCAGTACTTC. Translated: CSASETREFRAYEQYF.

This clonotype has at least ten counts. V usage is TRBV7-2 and J usage is TRBJ2-3, with 9 bases that match TRBD1. The CDR3 contains 14 residues. J lost 5 bases, V lost 5 bases, and 5 bases had no gene match. Germline V gene lookup returns CDR1 SGHTA and CDR2 FQGNSA. CDR3 sequence reads: CASSGTGGRDTQYF. Written as DNA, the CDR3 is TGTGCCAGCAGCGGTACAGGGGGCAGAGATACGCAGTATTTT.

The rearrangement links TRBV3-1 to TRBJ2-5; D remains ambiguous. Trimming took off 3 bases at V and 4 bases at J, with 12 bases between the two ends. The CDR3 is 14 amino acids. Germline assignment: CDR1 LGHDT and CDR2 YNNKEL (reference sequence). The CDR3 DNA reads as TGTGCCAGCAGCCAGCAACGGTTCCGAGAGACCCAGTACTTC. Translation: CASSQQRFRETQYF.

This clonotype was seen only a few times. The V gene is TRBV15, the J gene TRBJ2-6; no definite D call. The CDR3 spans 16 residues. V lost 0 bases and J lost 2, with 8 bases in between. Germline CDR1 reads LNHNV; CDR2 reads YYDKDF (reference sequence). CDR3 residues: CATSRDGRTGANVLTF. The CDR3 bases are TGTGCCACCAGCAGAGACGGGCGAACTGGGGCCAACGTCCTGACTTTC.

This chain joins TRBV9 and TRBJ1-2; the D gene is possibly TRBD1 (6 bases). Germline lookup yields CDR1 SGDLS and CDR2 YYNGEE. The CDR3 covers 14 residues. The germline V and J ends were trimmed by 5 bases and 3 bases, with 14 bases remaining between them. The CDR3 here is CASSAWGGDYGYTF. CDR3 DNA sequence: TGTGCCAGCAGTGCCTGGGGGGGCGACTATGGCTACACCTTC.

Details on this clonotype: A read error may produce the germline difference seen at one junction end. The J gene is TRBJ2-1, the V gene TRBV2; 7 nucleotides line up with TRBD2. From germline, CDR1 is SNHLY and CDR2 FYNNEI. The CDR3 runs to 14 residues. This CDR3 is CASQTSEPINERFF. The CDR3 nucleotides are TGTGCCAGTCAAACTAGCGAACCAATCAATGAGCGGTTCTTC.

Remarks on this clonotype: The junction departs from the called germline gene at one end, perhaps through a read error. This chain joins TRBV4-2 and TRBJ2-1, with D tentatively TRBD1 (5 bases). Germline V CDR1 and CDR2: LGHNA, YNFKEQ. The CDR3 is made up of 13 amino acids. The CDR3 here is CTSSQVKQDEQFF. The CDR3 nucleotides read TGTACCAGCAGCCAAGTAAAACAGGACGAGCAGTTCTTC.

The chain employs TRBV6-1 and TRBJ2-1; 7 bases align to TRBD1. Unmatched junction bases numbered 4, after V lost 6 bases and J lost 5 bases. The CDR3 contains 13 residues. Germline assignment: CDR1 MNHNS and CDR2 SASEGT. CDR3 coding DNA: TGTGCCAGCAGGGGGGACAGAGACAATGAGCAGTTCTTC. Its translation: CASRGDRDNEQFF.

Many counts were recorded for this clonotype. The chain joins TRBV29-1 to TRBJ1-2; 7 bases align to TRBD1. After removal of 6 bases from V and 8 bases from J, the junction contained 9 bases not matched to a gene. CDR1 SQVTM and CDR2 ANQGSEA come from the germline V gene. There are 12 residues in the CDR3. For the CDR3, the DNA is TGCAGCGTGGGACAGACAATCGAGGGCTACACCTTC. Translating it yields CSVGQTIEGYTF.

The V and J genes are TRBV10-3 and TRBJ1-1; TRBD1 agrees at 8 bases. The CDR3 totals 14 residues. Germline assignment: CDR1 ENHRY and CDR2 SYGVKD. V lost 7 bases to trimming and J lost 0 bases; unmatched junction nucleotides: 4. The CDR3 DNA follows: TGTGCCATCACCAGACAGGGGCTGAACACTGAAGCTTTCTTT. Translating gives CAITRQGLNTEAFF.

For this clonotype: The junction departs from the called germline gene at one end, perhaps through a read error. The V and J genes are TRBV6-1 and TRBJ2-6; a weak D match, TRBD1 (6 bases). This CDR3 region has 15 residues. CDR1 and CDR2 (germline): MNHNS, SASEGT. This CDR3 reads CASGPQGSGADVRTF. The DNA of the CDR3 is TGTGCCAGCGGACCACAGGGCTCTGGGGCCGACGTCCGGACTTTC.

Worth noting for this clonotype: Given a much more abundant clone one base away, this may be a read error. This chain links TRBV7-9 with TRBJ2-1; no definite D call. Germline-derived CDR1 and CDR2 are SEHNR and FQNEAQ (reference sequence). Trimming left V 2 bases short and J 5 bases short, with 7 bases between. The CDR3 is 13 amino acids. The CDR3 region is CASSLTPDNEQFF. CDR3 in DNA: TGTGCCAGCAGCTTAACCCCCGACAATGAGCAGTTCTTC.

CDR3 residues: CASSANLPDTDTQYF. CDR3 DNA sequence: TGTGCCAGCAGCGCAAACCTCCCTGATACAGATACGCAGTATTTT. The chain couples TRBV7-9 to TRBJ2-3; D is unresolved. This CDR3 spans 15 amino acids. CDR1 SEHNR and CDR2 FQNEAQ come from the germline V gene (reference sequence). V lost 5 bases to trimming and J lost 3 bases, with 15 bases between them.

The chain carries TRBV20-1 and TRBJ1-2; TRBD1 aligns across 9 bases. Germline V CDR1 and CDR2: DFQATT, SNEGSKA (reference sequence). V dropped 2 bases and J dropped 10; count of bases not matched to a gene: 11. There are 14 residues in the CDR3. In nucleotides, the CDR3 is TGCAGTGCTAGATTTTCCGGGACAGGGCGCGACTACACCTTC. Protein product: CSARFSGTGRDYTF.

The rearrangement joins TRBV30 to TRBJ2-4, with 11 positions matching TRBD2. The J call may not be correct, given that the DNA end is closer to TRBJ2-7. There are 14 residues in the CDR3. The germline V gene has CDR1 GTSNPN and CDR2 SVGIG (reference sequence). The CDR3 loop reads CAWISGRGAYEQYF. The CDR3 DNA follows: TGTGCCTGGATTAGCGGGAGGGGAGCCTACGAGCAGTACTTC.

This clonotype was observed a few times. The chain has TRBV20-1 and TRBJ2-7; D possibly corresponds to TRBD1 (5 bases). V lost 4 bases, J lost 1 base, and 26 bases lay in between. The CDR3 has 18 amino acids. The germline V gene encodes CDR1 DFQATT and CDR2 SNEGSKA (reference sequence). CDR3 nucleotide sequence: TGCAGTGCTACCTACGACATTTTGTGGTTTAAGGGGTCCTACGAGCAGTACTTC. Residues: CSATYDILWFKGSYEQYF.

The V and J genes are TRBV7-3 and TRBJ2-7, with TRBD1 matching over 8 bases. The CDR3 is made up of 14 amino acids. CDR1 and CDR2 from the germline V gene are SGHTA and FQGTGA. Unmatched junction bases numbered 11, after V lost 8 bases and J lost 5 bases. The DNA for the CDR3 is TGTGCCAGCTGCCCCCGACAGGGGTCCAACGAGCAGTACTTC. It is translated as CASCPRQGSNEQYF.

This clonotype was observed a few times. The chain employs TRBV4-1 and TRBJ1-1; 10 bases line up with TRBD1. J lost 6 bases, V lost 4 bases, and 5 bases had no gene match. This CDR3 has 14 amino acids. Germline CDR1 is MGHRA and CDR2 is YSYEKL. This CDR3 is CASSPGQGVPEAFF. The CDR3 DNA reads as TGCGCCAGCAGCCCCGGACAGGGGGTTCCTGAAGCTTTCTTT.

The chain combines TRBV20-1 with TRBJ1-2; D ambiguous. Trimming removed 1 base at V and 0 bases at J, with 18 bases between. The germline V gene encodes CDR1 DFQATT and CDR2 SNEGSKA (reference sequence). The CDR3 is 17 residues long. The CDR3 nucleotides are TGCAGTGCTAGAGGAGGCTCACAGCCTATGCCTAACTATGGCTACACCTTC. Its translation: CSARGGSQPMPNYGYTF.

The chain joins TRBV29-1 to TRBJ1-1; D ambiguous. Trimming pared 7 bases from V and 4 bases from J, leaving 13 bases between. The germline gives CDR1 SQVTM, CDR2 ANQGSEA. This CDR3 contains 12 residues. CDR3 in DNA: TGCAGCGGTCGATACATGAGCACTGAAGCTTTCTTT. Amino acid sequence: CSGRYMSTEAFF.

This chain links TRBV30 with TRBJ2-1; D is ambiguous. The germline V and J ends were trimmed by 2 bases and 5 bases, with 10 bases remaining between them. This CDR3 contains 13 residues. Per the germline V gene, CDR1 is GTSNPN and CDR2 is SVGIG (reference sequence). The CDR3 sequence is CAWSPIPNNEQFF. For the CDR3, the DNA is TGTGCCTGGAGTCCGATACCTAACAATGAGCAGTTCTTC.

A few counts support this clonotype. This chain links TRBV7-9 with TRBJ2-3; no clear D gene. The germline V gene encodes CDR1 SEHNR and CDR2 FQNEAQ (reference sequence). V shed 5 bases and J shed 1 base, with 13 bases lying between them. This CDR3 region has 15 residues. The CDR3 nucleotides are TGTGCCAGCAGCCCTGCCCTAGGGCGCACAGATACGCAGTATTTT. It codes for CASSPALGRTDTQYF.

This clonotype was found a few times. This chain joins TRBV3-1 and TRBJ2-5; possibly TRBD1 or TRBD2 for D (5 bases each). The DNA matches TRBJ2-7 better at its end, which makes the J call doubtful. The CDR3 is made up of 15 amino acids. Germline V lookup: CDR1 LGHDT, CDR2 YNNKEL (reference sequence). CDR3 DNA: TGTGCCAGCAGCCAAGATATGGGGACGTACGGCGAGCAGTACTTC. Protein product: CASSQDMGTYGEQYF.

The chain is built from TRBV30 and TRBJ2-7; D is perhaps TRBD1 (5 bases). Trimming left V 2 bases short and J 2 bases short, with 16 bases between. Per germline, CDR1 GTSNPN and CDR2 SVGIG (reference sequence). CDR3 length: 15 residues. The CDR3 protein is CAWSWGSGETYEQYF. The DNA for the CDR3 is TGTGCCTGGAGTTGGGGCTCTGGGGAAACCTACGAGCAGTACTTC. Full variable domain (missing parts from reference TRBV30 and TRBJ2-7): SQTIHQWPATLVQPVGSPLSLECTVEGTSNPNLYWYRQAAGRGLQLLFYSVGIGQISSEVPQNLSASRPQDRQFILSSKKLLLSDSGFYLCAWSWGSGETYEQYFGPGTRLTVT.

Details on this clonotype: Because it lacks the conserved phenylalanine or tryptophan at the end, this CDR3 is likely a read error. The V call is TRBV15, the J call TRBJ2-5; 9 bases are a match to TRBD1. V lost 3 bases and J lost 5; bases outside the gene matches: 10. Germline V CDR1 and CDR2: LNHNV, YYDKDF (reference sequence). This CDR3 has 16 amino acids. CDR3 residues: CATSRGQGRHGETQYV. In nucleotides, the CDR3 is TGTGCCACCAGCAGGGGACAGGGACGCCACGGGGAGACCCAGTACGTC.

The rearrangement joins TRBV6-5 to TRBJ2-5; 9 nucleotides agree with TRBD2. The CDR3 consists of 13 residues. V trimming: 7 bases; J trimming: 5 bases; junction bases outside the gene matches: 5. Germline V gene lookup returns CDR1 MNHEY and CDR2 SVGAGI. The DNA for the CDR3 is TGTGCCAGCATGCGGGGGGGGCGGGAGACCCAGTACTTC. Residues: CASMRGGRETQYF.

This chain joins TRBV30 and TRBJ2-1; 8 bases are a match to TRBD2. Germline CDR1 reads GTSNPN; CDR2 reads SVGIG (reference sequence). J gave up 3 bases and V 5 bases, and 6 bases lay outside the gene matches. This CDR3 has 14 residues. The CDR3 loop reads CAWVETSDYNEQFF. In nucleotides, the CDR3 is TGTGCCTGGGTCGAGACTAGCGACTACAATGAGCAGTTCTTC.

This clonotype came up a few times. The chain uses TRBV20-1 and TRBJ2-3; D might be TRBD1 (6 bases). The CDR3 runs 14 residues. The germline gives CDR1 DFQATT, CDR2 SNEGSKA (reference sequence). V was shortened by 1 base and J by 4 bases, with 12 bases between the two germline ends. This chain's CDR3 is CSARGTSGADTQYF. The CDR3 coding sequence is TGCAGTGCTAGAGGTACCTCAGGGGCAGATACGCAGTATTTT.